The rows below give T cell receptor beta chains drawn from one sample of a study of cytomegalovirus exposure and HLA in healthy donors. The protocol was immunoSEQ multiplex PCR, while the TCRdb copy is restricted to in-frame clones and leaves out a portion. The profile shows over 85,000 clones, roughly 80% of them singletons. The material sequenced was PBMCs. The receptors here all came from a woman in her 30s in good health and CMV-seronegative. CDR3s include the opening cysteine and the closing phenylalanine or tryptophan. The order of the fields is J gene, CDR3 length, D gene, clone size, V gene, CDR3 DNA, CDR3 protein. A D gene is named only where the DNA matches it firmly. Size tells how often a clone was seen (once, few, many) or the class of an expanded clone, and some rows leave it out.

TRBJ1-5 14 . . TRBV30 TGTGCCTGGAGTGATCGAGATGGCAATCAGCCCCAGCATTTT CAWSDRDGNQPQHF
TRBJ1-1 14 . few TRBV28 TGTGCCAGCAGTTTAGGCAGGGTGGGCACTGAAGCTTTCTTT CASSLGRVGTEAFF
TRBJ1-1 14 TRBD1 . TRBV7-9 TGTGCCAGCAAAAACGACAGGGTGAACACTGAAGCTTTCTTT CASKNDRVNTEAFF
TRBJ2-3 17 . . TRBV18 TGTGCCAGCTCAACTAAGACAGGAGCTCCCAGTGGGGATACGCAGTATTTT CASSTKTGAPSGDTQYF
TRBJ1-2 18 . few TRBV2 TGTGCCAGCAGTGGAACCTCGGGACTCTGGACTGTGAATTATGGCTACACCTTC CASSGTSGLWTVNYGYTF
TRBJ2-7 16 . . TRBV5-4 TGTGCCAGCAGCTCGCCGTTTGAGGGATCGGGCTACGAGCAGTACTTC CASSSPFEGSGYEQYF
TRBJ2-5 16 TRBD1 . TRBV7-2 TGTGCCAGCAGCCACCGGGACAGGGAAGGTCGGGAGACCCAGTACTTC CASSHRDREGRETQYF
TRBJ2-3 14 . . TRBV30 TGTGCCTGGACCACCGGTTCGGGCACAGATACGCAGTATTTT CAWTTGSGTDTQYF
TRBJ2-7 13 TRBD1 . TRBV13 TGTGCCAGCAGCACAGGACAGGGCTACGAGCAGTACTTC CASSTGQGYEQYF
TRBJ2-3 11 . . TRBV20-1 TGCAGTTTTTTGAGGGCAGATACGCAGTATTTT CSFLRADTQYF